This entry describes one TCR beta chain. Its antigen specificity is not known. No per-base quality is available; no much larger clone lies one base away. The data were taken from a study of T cell responses to AZD1222 COVID-19 vaccine (dated by TCRdb to about 2021). Background on the whole study: TCR sequencing was performed for approximately 240 trial participants, of whom approximately 200 were given two doses of AZD1222 and around 25 were given two doses of MenACWY control vaccine. Trial participants were enrolled by age into subgroups of 18-55, 56-69 and 70-plus years, and roughly 150, 30 and 60 TCR-sequenced participants, respectively, were included in these subgroups.

What the time point label conveys for this sample: about 28 days (+/-7) after the second vaccine dose. AZD1222 recipients with second doses at about 4 weeks or about 12 weeks were pooled, because spike-specific TCR depth and breadth did not differ between schedules. Vaccinee samples were obtained from the UK trials COV001 and COV002, which included a single-blind randomized controlled phase 2/3 trial of AZD1222 (ChAdOx1 nCoV-19) in healthy adults. For TCRbeta chain sequencing, PBMC samples from trial participants were taken at day 0 and at day 28 after the second dose. What the work shows at the level of the full study, not this receptor alone: Because no samples from the day 14 peak response were available, repertoires could be characterized only after the peak T cell response. CD4 TCRs associated with the vaccine covered the entire spike protein, and the dominant responses were in regions 160-218 and 743-854. Spike-specific TCR breadth and depth rose significantly after two AZD1222 doses compared with day 0 and with MenACWY recipients. Only six AZD1222 recipients were SARS-CoV-2 seropositive at baseline, limiting conclusions about previously exposed vaccinees. Epitopes outside the regions mutated in the B.1.351 and B.1.1.7 variants were reportedly recognized by nearly half of the unique spike-specific TCRs. Participants were mostly white British and included more females than males, and it was suggested by the authors that clonal diversity may have been underestimated. The 56-69-year group was small, and its depth increase did not reach significance, likely because of low power.

The CDR3 numbers 15 residues from cysteine through phenylalanine. Only the CDR3 region is kept as DNA, spanning 45 bases read in frame from base 1. In the germline V gene (reference sequence), CDR1 corresponds to GTSNPN and CDR2 to SVGIG. Trimming takes 0 bases from V and 0 bases from J, and the germline ends sit 12 bases apart. The CDR3 regions of human TCRbeta chains were analyzed by immunosequencing. The published analysis was carried out like this. Repertoire TCRs were matched against a reference library of SARS-CoV-2-specific TCRs generated with the MIRA antigen-specificity platform. Breadth meant the fraction of unique TCRs that were SARS-CoV-2-associated, whereas depth meant the fraction of total T cells that were SARS-CoV-2-associated. Using the MIRA data, every spike-specific TCR was mapped to the spike region that the TCR reacted to and assigned to either a CD4 or a CD8 class. Log10-transformed breadth and depth values were compared by one-way ANOVA with Sidak's multiple comparisons tests. Drawn from immuneACCESS, this table holds only the in-frame rearrangements with V and J called that TCRdb kept. Clones are partly lost; checked studies trace under half to an unresolved V gene and leave the rest unexplained. The D gene and trimming were derived from the DNA, and the V and J assignments and clone size from that table. The sample includes 180,000 or so clones, with about 89% observed a single time. The ten most abundant clones make up under 2% of the sample.

The chain links TRBV30 with TRBJ2-7; the D gene remains uncertain. This receptor was taken from an adult who received the AZD1222 COVID-19 vaccine. The source material was peripheral blood, sampled 28 days after the second AZD1222 dose. The DNA reads as follows: TGTGCCTGGAGTGTATTCTTTCCAGGCTCCTACGAGCAGTACTTC. Translated, it reads CAWSVFFPGSYEQYF.